The 11 T cell receptor beta chains below were found in one sample sequenced in a study of shared clonotypes between healthy human individuals. Clones were read by immunoSEQ multiplex PCR, and TCRdb kept only the in-frame ones, dropping some. The sample holds approximately 350,000 clones, under 80% seen once. Sequencing input: memory CD4+ T cells sorted from blood. Subset here: CD45RA-negative fraction. Every receptor here comes from a man in his thirties or forties in good health.

The chain recombines TRBV5-1 with TRBJ2-3; D unclear. Looked up from germline, CDR1 is SGHRS and CDR2 is YFSETQ. This CDR3 has 14 amino acids. Trimming removed 2 bases from V and 3 bases from J, with 10 bases in between. CDR3 sequence: CASSFTDVTDTQYF. The CDR3 DNA follows: TGCGCCAGCAGCTTTACGGACGTAACAGATACGCAGTATTTT. The full variable domain, rest sourced from reference TRBV5-1 and TRBJ2-3, is KAGVTQTPRYLIKTRGQQVTLSCSPISGHRSVSWYQQTPGQGLQFLFEYFSETQRNKGNFPGRFSGRQFSNSRSEMNVSTLELGDSALYLCASSFTDVTDTQYFGPGTRLTVL.

The V and J genes are TRBV9 and TRBJ2-3; D ambiguous. V was clipped by 4 bases and J by 6 bases, with 9 bases between them. This CDR3 contains 12 residues. The germline gives CDR1 SGDLS, CDR2 YYNGEE. CDR3 sequence reads: CASSLMGDTQYF. CDR3 bases: TGTGCCAGCAGCCTTATGGGGGATACGCAGTATTTT.

The CDR3 sequence is CASSLIGPGELFF. In DNA form, the CDR3 reads TGCGCCAGCAGCTTGATCGGGCCCGGGGAGCTGTTTTTT. The chain recombines TRBV5-1 with TRBJ2-2; no reliable D call. This CDR3 has 13 amino acids. V dropped 1 base and J dropped 6 bases, with 7 bases sitting between them. The V gene's germline CDR1 is SGHRS and CDR2 YFSETQ.

This chain links TRBV18 with TRBJ2-3, with 8 bases identical to TRBD2. CDR1 is KGHSH, CDR2 LQKENI, per germline. V shed 8 bases, J shed 4 bases, and the junction held 8 bases outside the gene matches. The CDR3 is 14 amino acids. The CDR3 nucleotides are TGTGCCAGCGGGCTAGCGGGTGGTGCAGATACGCAGTATTTT. Encoded protein: CASGLAGGADTQYF.

This rearrangement joins TRBV9 to TRBJ2-7; no definite D call. V lost 2 bases and J lost 2, with 11 bases in between. Germline V lookup: CDR1 SGDLS, CDR2 YYNGEE. This CDR3 is built from 14 residues. In DNA form, the CDR3 reads TGTGCCAGCAGCGTCGACCCTAAGGCCTACGAGCAGTACTTC. This translates into CASSVDPKAYEQYF.

This chain joins TRBV29-1 and TRBJ2-7; D is uncertain. This CDR3 is built from 11 residues. Germline CDR1 reads SQVTM; CDR2 reads ANQGSEA. Trimming took 0 bases from V and 3 from J, leaving 3 bases between them. The CDR3 DNA sequence: TGCAGCGTTGAAGAGTACTACGAGCAGTACTTC. This sequence encodes CSVEEYYEQYF.

The rearrangement links TRBV29-1 to TRBJ1-2; TRBD1 is a possible D gene (5 bases). This CDR3 comprises 14 residues. Germline assignment: CDR1 SQVTM and CDR2 ANQGSEA. V lost 6 bases, J lost 0 bases, and 14 bases lay in between. The CDR3 DNA reads TGCAGCGTCGCGGTGCTCAGGGCTAACTATGGCTACACCTTC. Amino acids: CSVAVLRANYGYTF.

This clone has only a few counts. The chain is built from TRBV7-2 and TRBJ2-5; 10 bases map to TRBD2. CDR1 is SGHTA and CDR2 is FQGNSA in the germline V gene. The ends lost 4 bases at V and 4 bases at J; junction bases unmatched: 3. CDR3 length: 14 amino acids. In DNA form, the CDR3 reads TGTGCCAGCAGCTCCCGACTAGCGGGAGAGACCCAGTACTTC. Amino acid sequence: CASSSRLAGETQYF.

This clone was detected only once. The chain joins TRBV2 to TRBJ1-5, with unresolved D. Germline CDR1 SNHLY, CDR2 FYNNEI. Trimming took off 7 bases at V and 3 bases at J, with 16 bases between the two ends. The CDR3 extends over 15 amino acids. CDR3 nucleotides: TGTGCCAGCACCGCGGGCCACACTCTCAATCAGCCCCAGCATTTT. Translation gives CASTAGHTLNQPQHF.

This rearrangement joins TRBV7-8 to TRBJ1-2, with D uncertain. V was cut by 0 bases and J by 5 bases, with 10 bases left in between. Germline CDR1 is SGHVS and CDR2 is FQNEAQ. The CDR3 is 14 residues long. CDR3 amino acids: CASSLAIGRYGYTF. CDR3 DNA: TGTGCCAGCAGCTTAGCAATCGGGCGTTATGGCTACACCTTC.

V usage is TRBV5-1 and J usage is TRBJ1-3; the D is unclear. Deletions cut 6 bases from V and 3 bases from J, with 13 bases between. Germline assignment: CDR1 SGHRS and CDR2 YFSETQ. There are 14 residues in the CDR3. CDR3 amino acids: CASTNDIGGNTIYF. The CDR3 nucleotides are TGCGCCAGCACCAACGACATAGGTGGAAACACCATATATTTT.